Sequencing of this T cell receptor (beta chain) was carried out in a study of regulatory T cells in long-lasting Graves disease. Germline V gives CDR1 WSHSY, CDR2 SAAADI. The CDR3 is made up of 13 amino acids. V was clipped by 8 bases and J by 4 bases, with 14 bases between them. Both iRepertoire HTBI primers and Arm-PCR of CDR3 regions were used to build the TCR beta libraries. TCRdb ran MiXCR on the multiplex PCR reads and lists one entry per CDR3 protein. The sample records 350,000 to 500,000 distinct CDR3 sequences, 13% to 15% being singletons. Time point defined: newly diagnosed GD, antithyroid drugs for less than 3 months. From RNA extracted from PBMCs, the TCR library was made. The same specimen was also included in a second study, on T cells in Graves' hyperthyroidism and ophthalmopathy. That investigation notes: Hyperthyroidism had been newly diagnosed in patients aged 18 to 65, and its duration was under 2 months. The TCR CDR3 first-round RT-PCR relied on the HTBI primer set. Patients with ophthalmopathy were separated from those with stable hyperthyroidism by a 13 V-J model.

The TCR comes from a woman in her fifties or sixties with Graves disease. The chain carries TRBV10-2 and TRBJ1-1; D call uncertain. The material was peripheral blood mononuclear cells (PBMCs), obtained at new diagnosis, from a patient treated with antithyroid drugs. The CDR3 region has the DNA TGCGCCAGCCGAGACACATTGGGCACTGAAGCTTTCTTT. Protein sequence: CASRDTLGTEAFF.